This entry describes one T cell receptor (beta chain). The antigen is unknown. The PCR contained 60 Vbeta and 13 Jbeta primers. The data were produced by immunoSEQ multiplex PCR, yet TCRdb's version contains in-frame clones alone and is incomplete. The sample yields about 240,000 clones, 80% to 85% seen once. Germline CDR1 MDHEN, CDR2 SYDVKM. The CDR3 consists of 16 residues. V lost 5 bases, J lost 7 bases, and 6 bases stayed unmatched. This sample stems from a study of cytomegalovirus exposure and HLA in healthy donors. General study results and limits: In a later analysis, DRB1 alleles had the most associated TCRs; HLA-C alleles the fewest. The authors assumed roughly uniform sequencing depth across donors for presence/absence analyses. As a later analysis showed, a missense DCLRE1C variant was linked to trimming of TCR beta V- and J-genes.

V and J are TRBV28 and TRBJ2-1; 15 bases agree with TRBD2. Sequenced input: PBMCs. This TCR was recovered from a woman aged 60-75 years in good health and CMV-seropositive. CDR3 nucleotides: TGTGCCAGCAGTGAATTCGGGACTAGCGGGAGGAATGAGCAGTTCTTC. Encoded protein: CASSEFGTSGRNEQFF.